This T cell receptor beta chain was obtained from a study of blood T cell repertoires in COVID-19. Overall study context: Spain, Italy and the United States supplied samples that represented acute and convalescent COVID-19. PBMCs, B-cell-depleted T cells, or T cells were the source of the cDNA or gDNA that made up the material.

V was clipped by 3 bases and J by 1 base; unmatched bases: 5. This CDR3 has 15 amino acids. From germline, CDR1 is WNHNN and CDR2 SYGVQD (reference sequence). Study processing details: It was from reference gene primer amplification that nucleated cell counts were estimated. The protocol was immunoSEQ multiplex PCR, while the TCRdb copy is restricted to in-frame clones and leaves out a portion. That table gives V, J and clone size, and the DNA gave D and trimming. Of 140,000 to 150,000 clones detected, around 90% appear once; the ten largest clones hold about 10%. Specimen: peripheral blood. This chain links TRBV10-1 with TRBJ1-1; 7 bases are a match to TRBD1. The sequence was obtained from a man in his sixties with active or convalescent COVID-19. This CDR3 reads CASSDTGTANTEAFF. The CDR3 bases are TGCGCCAGCAGTGACACCGGGACAGCGAACACTGAAGCTTTCTTT.